These T cell receptor beta chains were read from a single sample in a study of regulatory T cells in long-lasting Graves disease. TCRdb itself ran the multiplex PCR reads through MiXCR, one entry per CDR3 protein. Of about 560,000 distinct CDR3 sequences listed, roughly 16% are singletons. The same data also went into a second study, on T cells in Graves' hyperthyroidism and ophthalmopathy.

The sequencing here drew on peripheral blood mononuclear cells (PBMCs), taken at new diagnosis, from a patient treated with antithyroid drugs. These receptors were taken from a young man with Graves disease. The CDR3 runs from the conserved cysteine through the conserved F or W. Each record gives: clone size, V gene, J gene, D gene, CDR3 protein, CDR3 DNA. A D gene is named only where the DNA matches it firmly. Not all rows give a size; the values are once, few, many and, for expanded clones, a class.

many	TRBV29-1	TRBJ2-7	.	CSVEFAGRSSYEQYF	TGCAGCGTTGAATTCGCGGGCAGGAGCTCCTACGAGCAGTACTTC
few	TRBV20-1	TRBJ1-1	.	CSANGRAGAWNTEAFF	TGCAGTGCTAATGGCAGGGCTGGGGCGTGGAACACTGAAGCTTTCTTT
.	TRBV29-1	TRBJ2-1	.	CSVGGSHTTSYNEQFF	TGCAGCGTTGGAGGCAGTCACACAACCTCCTACAATGAGCAGTTCTTC
.	TRBV3-1	TRBJ2-1	.	CASSQELGVRYNEQFF	TGTGCCAGCAGCCAAGAATTAGGAGTTCGGTACAATGAGCAGTTCTTC
many	TRBV3-1	TRBJ1-1	TRBD1	CASSFQDRDSQAFF	TGTGCCAGCAGCTTCCAGGATCGGGACAGCCAAGCTTTCTTT
few	TRBV5-1	TRBJ1-2	TRBD1	CASSIGQGNDGYTF	TGCGCCAGCAGCATAGGACAGGGGAATGATGGCTACACCTTC
.	TRBV19	TRBJ1-1	.	CASSIQDPAIEAFF	TGTGCCAGTAGTATACAGGACCCGGCGATTGAAGCTTTCTTT
many	TRBV6-1	TRBJ2-2	TRBD2	CASIGLAGGGGELFF	TGTGCCAGCATCGGACTAGCGGGAGGAGGCGGGGAGCTGTTTTTT
.	TRBV2	TRBJ2-3	.	CASRGSRWDTRYF	TGTGCCAGCAGGGGCTCACGGTGGGATACGCGGTATTTT
.	TRBV4-2	TRBJ2-7	TRBD2	CASSQVGLAGRYEQYF	TGTGCCAGCAGCCAAGTTGGACTAGCGGGACGTTACGAGCAGTACTTC
few	TRBV7-3	TRBJ2-1	.	CASSEGTPGNEQFF	TGTGCCAGCAGCGAAGGGACTCCGGGAAATGAGCAGTTCTTC
few	TRBV28	TRBJ1-5	.	CAGRLGGPNQPQHF	TGTGCCGGGCGACTGGGGGGACCCAATCAGCCCCAGCATTTT
many	TRBV10-3	TRBJ1-1	.	CAISVDGLDTEAFF	TGTGCCATCAGTGTAGACGGGCTTGACACTGAAGCTTTCTTT
many	TRBV5-1	TRBJ2-2	TRBD1	CASSFAGQGDTGELFF	TGCGCCAGCAGCTTCGCCGGACAGGGGGACACCGGGGAGCTGTTTTTT
many	TRBV27	TRBJ1-1	.	CASSLSAGFEAFF	TGTGCCAGCAGTTTATCGGCGGGGTTTGAAGCTTTCTTT
many	TRBV7-9	TRBJ2-5	TRBD2	CASRPSGGETQYF	TGTGCCAGCAGGCCTAGCGGTGGAGAGACCCAGTACTTC
.	TRBV9	TRBJ2-4	TRBD1	CASSVAGGQGINIQYF	TGTGCCAGCAGCGTAGCTGGGGGACAGGGTATCAACATTCAGTACTTC
many	TRBV7-3	TRBJ2-1	.	CASSLTRSGPPVLSNEQFF	TGTGCCAGCAGCTTAACTCGGTCCGGGCCCCCGGTACTGTCAAATGAGCAGTTCTTC
many	TRBV2	TRBJ1-5	.	CASSEYRASQPQHF	TGTGCCAGCAGTGAATACAGGGCTAGCCAGCCCCAGCATTTT
.	TRBV5-1	TRBJ1-1	.	CASSLVRGSHTEAFF	TGCGCCAGCAGCTTGGTTCGAGGTTCCCACACTGAAGCTTTCTTT
many	TRBV28	TRBJ2-3	.	CASSSLRSTDTQYF	TGTGCCAGCTCCAGCCTCAGGAGCACAGATACGCAGTATTTT
many	TRBV10-2	TRBJ2-1	.	CASSLGAVGDEQFF	TGCGCCAGCAGTCTAGGGGCTGTGGGCGATGAGCAGTTCTTC
.	TRBV7-2	TRBJ1-3	TRBD1	CASSYETGFGNTIYF	TGTGCCAGCAGCTACGAGACAGGGTTCGGAAACACCATATATTTT
once	TRBV5-1	TRBJ2-7	TRBD2	CASSAGTSLLNEQYF	TGCGCCAGCAGCGCTGGGACTAGCCTATTAAACGAGCAGTACTTC
.	TRBV13	TRBJ2-7	.	CASSLGGSPREQYF	TGTGCCAGCAGCTTAGGAGGTAGCCCTAGGGAGCAGTACTTC
many	TRBV20-1	TRBJ2-5	.	CSAGGADETQYF	TGCAGTGCCGGAGGGGCCGATGAGACCCAGTACTTC
.	TRBV2	TRBJ2-4	.	CASSEILAKNIQYF	TGTGCCAGCAGTGAAATCCTCGCCAAAAACATTCAGTACTTC